This T cell receptor (beta chain) was documented in a study of T-cell memory formation after mild COVID-19 (dated by TCRdb to the early 2020s). Background on the whole study: TCR sequence clusters from the two donors were found to be largely donor specific. The cohort was made up of two young adult volunteers, one female and one male, who were previously healthy. Longitudinal TCRalpha and TCRbeta repertoire sequencing tracked T-cell clones expanding and contracting after mild COVID-19 in a couple of donors.

Paper-wide results and their limitations: Some responding clones were detected in pre-infection memory, which suggested that pre-existing cross-reactive memory T cells had joined the SARS-CoV-2 response. From day 15 to 85, contracting clones showed balanced CD4/CD8 phenotypes, whereas a second wave of clones that expanded from day 15 to 37 leaned towards CD4+. Contracting CD4+ clones were located mainly in the CM and EM memory subsets, whereas CD8+ clones were found to be enriched in EMRA. The study covered only two mild cases, and larger cohorts including severe cases with pre-infection samples were considered necessary. Whether the second-wave clones peaking on day 37 were SARS-CoV-2 specific was not confirmed.

Trimming removed 6 bases from V and 6 bases from J, leaving 8 bases between the germline ends. The CDR3 measures 11 amino acids from cysteine to phenylalanine. CDR3 DNA only is kept here, 33 bases in frame from base 1. Notes on this clonotype: This clone's antigen is unknown. Base quality data are lacking; no much larger clone is found one base away.

PBMCs were isolated by Ficoll-Paque density gradient centrifugation. Instrument on record: Illumina NovaSeq 6000. TCRalpha and TCRbeta cDNA libraries were constructed by 5'RACE with constant-segment primers, with sample barcodes and unique molecular identifiers being introduced. RNA was extracted from every sample with Trizol reagent. Amplification of the libraries took two PCR steps, and the second step added a second sample barcode plus Illumina TruSeq adapters. Sequencing of libraries was performed on an Illumina NovaSeq with 2 x 150 bp paired-end reads. The study's own analysis went as follows. With migec v1.2.7, reads were demultiplexed and then collapsed into UMI-guided consensus sequences. With mixcr v2.1.11, UMI consensuses were aligned to TRA and TRB V and J templates and assembled into clonotypes. Clonotypes were classified as expanded or contracted when called significant by both edgeR and NoisET, with noise models trained on biological replicates. For edgeR calls, the thresholds were a false discovery rate-adjusted p below 0.01 and a log2 fold-change of 1. As an exploratory analysis of dynamics, max-normalized trajectories of the 1000 most abundant clonotypes were examined with PCA combined with hierarchical clustering. Separately sequenced CD4+ and CD8+ repertoires were used to assign a CD4 or CD8 phenotype to each responding clone. TCRdb cleaned the public reads at Q25 with fastp, built clones with MiXCR and kept in-frame beta chains. Rows are combined by CDR3 protein, so each entry shows the most common genes and DNA. TCRdb, not the original authors, processed these V and J calls. In all, the sample holds roughly 250,000 distinct CDR3 sequences, and roughly 15% of those were seen once. Together, the top ten hold approximately 3.6% of the sample.

The sample taken for sequencing was PBMCs or a T cell subset sorted from them (not recorded which). This clonotype was sampled from a young man who had mild COVID-19 (a few samples of this study predate the infection). The sample titles of this study are shuffled in the database, so cell type and time point are left out; the donor was told from shared clones. The rearrangement combines TRBV12-3 or TRBV12-4 with TRBJ1-2; the D gene lacks a confident call. The DNA sequence follows: TGTGCCAGCAGGGGTGGGGATGGCTACACCTTC. Its coded protein is CASRGGDGYTF.